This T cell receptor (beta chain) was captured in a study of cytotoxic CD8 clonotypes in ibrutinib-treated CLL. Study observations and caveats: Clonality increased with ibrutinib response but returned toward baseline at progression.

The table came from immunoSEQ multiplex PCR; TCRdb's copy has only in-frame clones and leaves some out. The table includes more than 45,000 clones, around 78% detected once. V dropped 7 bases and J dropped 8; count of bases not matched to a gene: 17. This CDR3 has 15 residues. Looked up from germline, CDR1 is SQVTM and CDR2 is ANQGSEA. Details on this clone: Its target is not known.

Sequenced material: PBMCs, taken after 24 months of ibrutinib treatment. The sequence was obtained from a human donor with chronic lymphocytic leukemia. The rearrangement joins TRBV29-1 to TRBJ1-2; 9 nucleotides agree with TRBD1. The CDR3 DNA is TGCAGCGCCACCGGACAGGGGACCCACCCGGAAGGCTACACCTTC. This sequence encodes CSATGQGTHPEGYTF.